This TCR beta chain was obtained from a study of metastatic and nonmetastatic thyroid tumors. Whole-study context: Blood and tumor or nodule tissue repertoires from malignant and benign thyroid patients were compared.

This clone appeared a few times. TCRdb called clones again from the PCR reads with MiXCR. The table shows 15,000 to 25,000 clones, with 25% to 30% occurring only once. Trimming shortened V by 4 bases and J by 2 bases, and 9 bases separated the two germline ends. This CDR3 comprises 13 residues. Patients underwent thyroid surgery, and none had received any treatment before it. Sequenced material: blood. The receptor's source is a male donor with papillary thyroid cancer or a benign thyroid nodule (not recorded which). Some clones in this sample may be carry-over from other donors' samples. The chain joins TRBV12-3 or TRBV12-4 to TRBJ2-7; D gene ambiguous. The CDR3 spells CASSSSVTYEQYF. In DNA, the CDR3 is TGTGCCAGCAGTTCATCAGTGACCTACGAGCAGTACTTC.